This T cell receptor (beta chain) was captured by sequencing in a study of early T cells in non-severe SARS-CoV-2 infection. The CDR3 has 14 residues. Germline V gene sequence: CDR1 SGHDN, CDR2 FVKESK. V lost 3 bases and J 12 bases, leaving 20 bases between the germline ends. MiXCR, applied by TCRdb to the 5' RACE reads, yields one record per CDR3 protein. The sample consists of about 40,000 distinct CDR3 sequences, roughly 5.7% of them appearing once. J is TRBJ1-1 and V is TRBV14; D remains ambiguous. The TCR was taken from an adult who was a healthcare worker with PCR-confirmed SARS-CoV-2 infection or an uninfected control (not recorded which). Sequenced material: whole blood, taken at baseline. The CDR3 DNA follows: TGTGCCAGCAGCCAGGCGGGGTTCCTAAGTATGACTTTCTTT. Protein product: CASSQAGFLSMTFF. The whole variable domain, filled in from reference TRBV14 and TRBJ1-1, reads EAGVTQFPSHSVIEKGQTVTLRCDPISGHDNLYWYRRVMGKEIKFLLHFVKESKQDESGMPNNRFLAERTGGTYSTLKVQPAELEDSGVYFCASSQAGFLSMTFFGQGTRLTVV.